The sample holds a few counts of the clone carrying this TCR beta chain. V shed 10 bases, J shed 5 bases, and the junction held 19 bases outside the gene matches. CDR3 length: 16 amino acids. Per germline, CDR1 SEHNR and CDR2 FQNEAQ (reference sequence). Using immunoSEQ multiplex PCR, the repertoire was profiled, and TCRdb retains in-frame clones only, with some absent. The data show 45,000 to 55,000 clones, about two thirds seen once. The record originates from a study of PD-1 blockade in classical Hodgkin lymphoma. After autologous stem cell transplantation all patients relapsed, and prior brentuximab vedotin exposure differed between cohorts.

The rearrangement joins TRBV7-9 to TRBJ2-5; 7 bases match TRBD1. The material sequenced was peripheral blood mononuclear cells (PBMCs), taken before the second cycle of nivolumab. The clonotype was recovered from a human donor with classical Hodgkin lymphoma. The CDR3 is CAKAPRTGLPGETQYF. The CDR3, as DNA: TGTGCCAAGGCCCCAAGGACAGGCCTTCCGGGGGAGACCCAGTACTTC.